This T cell receptor (beta chain) was recorded in a study of blood T cells in healthy people across ages. This clonotype was recorded only once. Its antigen is still unknown. Each sample used at least 6 million PBMCs. With 0 bases removed from V and 13 bases from J, the gap between germline ends came to 28 bases. This CDR3 has 18 residues. The germline V gene has CDR1 LGHDT and CDR2 YNNKEL (reference sequence). The authors ran a second PCR of about 6 to 11 cycles using a sample-barcoded 5' primer and a J-beta primer mix. TCRdb analysed the 5' RACE reads with MiXCR anew, one entry per CDR3 protein. The sample yields 650,000 to 1,000,000 distinct CDR3 sequences, 30% to 45% seen once. Findings of the study overall: No one knew whether donors had CMV, which possibly confounded expanded clonotype changes.

The sequencing sample was made of blood. The chain employs TRBV3-1 and TRBJ2-1, with D unresolved. The source of this sequence is a man between 18 and 29 years old in good health. The CDR3 protein is CASSQEGSSMILAETQFF. The CDR3 DNA reads TGTGCCAGCAGCCAAGAGGGGTCATCCATGATTCTGGCAGAGACCCAGTTCTTC.